This T cell receptor (beta chain) was recorded in a study of blood T cell repertoires in COVID-19. Sequenced by immunoSEQ multiplex PCR; TCRdb stores in-frame clones only, minus some. Of about 310,000 clones listed, roughly 87% are singletons. Germline trimming cut 4 bases from V and 6 bases from J; bases unmatched to any gene: 11. The germline V gene has CDR1 LGHNA and CDR2 YSLEER. The CDR3 consists of 15 residues. This clone was counted between two and nine times. The clonotype originates from a woman aged 18-29 years who had recovered from COVID-19. The sequenced sample was PBMCs or T cells enriched from blood (not recorded which). V gene TRBV4-3 combines with J gene TRBJ2-5; 7 nucleotides align to TRBD2. CDR3 DNA: TGCGCCAGCAGCCTAGGGCTAGCGGAAAAAAAGACCCAGTACTTC. As protein: CASSLGLAEKKTQYF.